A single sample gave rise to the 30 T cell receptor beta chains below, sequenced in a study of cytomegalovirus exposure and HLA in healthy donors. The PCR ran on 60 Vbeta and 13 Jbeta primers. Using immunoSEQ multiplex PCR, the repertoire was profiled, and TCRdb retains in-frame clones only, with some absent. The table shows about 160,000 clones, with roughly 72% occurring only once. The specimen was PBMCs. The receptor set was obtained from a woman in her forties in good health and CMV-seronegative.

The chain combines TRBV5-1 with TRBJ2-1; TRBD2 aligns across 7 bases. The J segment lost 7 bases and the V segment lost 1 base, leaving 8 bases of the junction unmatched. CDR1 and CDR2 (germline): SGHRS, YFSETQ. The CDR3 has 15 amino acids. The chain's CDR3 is CASSLLGGSGNEQFF. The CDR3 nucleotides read TGCGCCAGCAGCTTGTTGGGCGGGAGCGGAAATGAGCAGTTCTTC.

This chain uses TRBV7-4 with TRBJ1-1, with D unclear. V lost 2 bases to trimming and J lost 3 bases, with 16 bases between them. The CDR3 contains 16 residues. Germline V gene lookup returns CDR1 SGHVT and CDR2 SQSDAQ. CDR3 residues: CASSLNWRPKDTEAFF. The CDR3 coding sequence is TGTGCCAGCAGCTTAAATTGGAGGCCCAAGGACACTGAAGCTTTCTTT. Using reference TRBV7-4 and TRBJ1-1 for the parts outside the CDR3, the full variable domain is GAGVSQSPRYKVAKRGRDVALRCDSISGHVTLYWYRQTLGQGSEVLTYSQSDAQRDKSGRPSGRFSAERPERSVSTLKIQRTEQGDSAVYLCASSLNWRPKDTEAFFGQGTRLTVV.

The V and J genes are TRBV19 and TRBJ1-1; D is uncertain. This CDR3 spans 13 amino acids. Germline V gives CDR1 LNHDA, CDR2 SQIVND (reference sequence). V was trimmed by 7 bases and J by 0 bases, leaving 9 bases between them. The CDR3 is CASNPRVNTEAFF. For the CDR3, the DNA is TGTGCCAGTAACCCCCGGGTGAACACTGAAGCTTTCTTT.

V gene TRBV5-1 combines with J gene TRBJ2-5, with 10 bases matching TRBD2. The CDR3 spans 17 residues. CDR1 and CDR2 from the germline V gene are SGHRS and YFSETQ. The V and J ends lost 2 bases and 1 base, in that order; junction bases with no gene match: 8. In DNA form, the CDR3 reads TGCGCCAGCAGCTTTGCGGAAGGACTAGCGGTCCAAGAGACCCAGTACTTC. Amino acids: CASSFAEGLAVQETQYF. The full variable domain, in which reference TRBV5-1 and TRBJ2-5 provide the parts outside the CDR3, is KAGVTQTPRYLIKTRGQQVTLSCSPISGHRSVSWYQQTPGQGLQFLFEYFSETQRNKGNFPGRFSGRQFSNSRSEMNVSTLELGDSALYLCASSFAEGLAVQETQYFGPGTRLLVL.

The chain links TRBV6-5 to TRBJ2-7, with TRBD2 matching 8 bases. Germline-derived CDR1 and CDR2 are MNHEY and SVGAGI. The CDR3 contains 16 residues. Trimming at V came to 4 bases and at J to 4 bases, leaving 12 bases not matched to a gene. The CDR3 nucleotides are TGTGCCAGCAGTTCATTTACGGGAGGGTCGGCGTACGAGCAGTACTTC. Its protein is CASSSFTGGSAYEQYF.

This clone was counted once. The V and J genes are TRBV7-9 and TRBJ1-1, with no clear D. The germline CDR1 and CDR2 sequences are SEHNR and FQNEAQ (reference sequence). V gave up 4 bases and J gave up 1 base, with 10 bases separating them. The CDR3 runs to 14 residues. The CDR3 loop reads CASSSGDPNTEAFF. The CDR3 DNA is TGTGCCAGCAGCTCGGGTGATCCGAACACTGAAGCTTTCTTT.

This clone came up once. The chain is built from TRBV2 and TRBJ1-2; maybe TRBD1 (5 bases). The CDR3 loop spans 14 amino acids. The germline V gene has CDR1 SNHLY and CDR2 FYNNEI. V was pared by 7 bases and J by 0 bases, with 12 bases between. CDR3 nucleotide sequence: TGTGCCAGCACGGGACTCAAAGCTAACTATGGCTACACCTTC. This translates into CASTGLKANYGYTF.

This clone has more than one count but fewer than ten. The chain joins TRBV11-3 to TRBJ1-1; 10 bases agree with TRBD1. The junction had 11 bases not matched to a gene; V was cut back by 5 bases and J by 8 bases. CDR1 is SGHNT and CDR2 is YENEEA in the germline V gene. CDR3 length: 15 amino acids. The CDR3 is CASSAPWDRGAEAFF. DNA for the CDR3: TGTGCCAGCAGCGCCCCGTGGGACAGGGGTGCCGAAGCTTTCTTT.

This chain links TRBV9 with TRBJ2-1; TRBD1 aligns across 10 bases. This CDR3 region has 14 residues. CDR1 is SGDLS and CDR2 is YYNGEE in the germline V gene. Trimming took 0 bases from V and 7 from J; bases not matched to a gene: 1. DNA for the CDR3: TGTGCCAGCAGCGTAGGGACAGGGGGGAATGAGCAGTTCTTC. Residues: CASSVGTGGNEQFF.

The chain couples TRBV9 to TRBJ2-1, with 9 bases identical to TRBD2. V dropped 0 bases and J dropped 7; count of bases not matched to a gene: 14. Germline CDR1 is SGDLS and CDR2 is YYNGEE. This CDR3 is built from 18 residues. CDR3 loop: CASSVGFGREGRRNEQFF. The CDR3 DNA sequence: TGTGCCAGCAGCGTAGGATTCGGGCGGGAGGGCCGAAGGAATGAGCAGTTCTTC.

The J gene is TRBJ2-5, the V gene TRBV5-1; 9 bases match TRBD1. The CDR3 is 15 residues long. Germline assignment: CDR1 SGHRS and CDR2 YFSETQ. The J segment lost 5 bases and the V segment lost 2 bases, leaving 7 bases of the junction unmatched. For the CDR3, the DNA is TGCGCCAGCAGCTTAACAGGGGGCGCGGAGGAGACCCAGTACTTC. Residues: CASSLTGGAEETQYF.

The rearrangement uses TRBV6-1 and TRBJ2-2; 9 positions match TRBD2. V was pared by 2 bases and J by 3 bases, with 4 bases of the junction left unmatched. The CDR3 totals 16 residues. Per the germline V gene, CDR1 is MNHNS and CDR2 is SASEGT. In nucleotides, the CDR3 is TGTGCCAGCAGTGAACTAGCGGGAAAGGACACCGGGGAGCTGTTTTTT. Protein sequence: CASSELAGKDTGELFF.

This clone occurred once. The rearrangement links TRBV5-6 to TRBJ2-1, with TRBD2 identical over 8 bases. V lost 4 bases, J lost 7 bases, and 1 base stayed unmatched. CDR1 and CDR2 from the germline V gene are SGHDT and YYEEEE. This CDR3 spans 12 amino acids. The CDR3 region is CASSPGGNEQFF. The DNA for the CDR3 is TGTGCCAGCAGCCCGGGGGGGAATGAGCAGTTCTTC.

The CDR3 is CASSEAGGNYEQYF. CDR3 nucleotide sequence: TGTGCCAGCAGTGAAGCGGGGGGAAACTACGAGCAGTACTTC. The chain links TRBV6-1 to TRBJ2-7, with D perhaps TRBD2 (6 bases). CDR1 MNHNS and CDR2 SASEGT come from the germline V gene. The V end was cut by 0 bases, the J end by 3 bases, with 9 bases between. The CDR3 is 14 residues long.

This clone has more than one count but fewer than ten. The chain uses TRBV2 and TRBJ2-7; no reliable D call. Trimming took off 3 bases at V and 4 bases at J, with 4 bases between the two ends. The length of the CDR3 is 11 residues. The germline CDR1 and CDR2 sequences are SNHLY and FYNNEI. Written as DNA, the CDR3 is TGTGCCAGCAGTGAGTATTACGAGCAGTACTTC. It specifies CASSEYYEQYF.

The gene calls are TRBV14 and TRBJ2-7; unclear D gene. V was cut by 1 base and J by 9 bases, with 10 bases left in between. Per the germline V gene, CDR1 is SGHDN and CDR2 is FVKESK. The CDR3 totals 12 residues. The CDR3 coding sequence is TGTGCCAGCAGCCAAGTGAGAGGTCGGCAGTACTTC. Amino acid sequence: CASSQVRGRQYF. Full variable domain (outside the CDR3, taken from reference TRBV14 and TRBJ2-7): EAGVTQFPSHSVIEKGQTVTLRCDPISGHDNLYWYRRVMGKEIKFLLHFVKESKQDESGMPNNRFLAERTGGTYSTLKVQPAELEDSGVYFCASSQVRGRQYFGPGTRLTVT.

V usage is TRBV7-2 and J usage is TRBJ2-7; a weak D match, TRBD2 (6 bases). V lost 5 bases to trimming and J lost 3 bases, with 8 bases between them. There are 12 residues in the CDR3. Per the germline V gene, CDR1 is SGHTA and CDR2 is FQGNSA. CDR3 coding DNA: TGTGCCAGCAGCCGAGCGGGCTACGAGCAGTACTTC. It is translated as CASSRAGYEQYF.

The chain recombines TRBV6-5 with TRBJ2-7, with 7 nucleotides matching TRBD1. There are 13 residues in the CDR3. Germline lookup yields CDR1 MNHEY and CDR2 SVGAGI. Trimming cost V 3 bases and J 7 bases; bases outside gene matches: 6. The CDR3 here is CASSYRQGGEQYF. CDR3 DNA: TGTGCCAGCAGTTATCGACAGGGCGGTGAGCAGTACTTC.

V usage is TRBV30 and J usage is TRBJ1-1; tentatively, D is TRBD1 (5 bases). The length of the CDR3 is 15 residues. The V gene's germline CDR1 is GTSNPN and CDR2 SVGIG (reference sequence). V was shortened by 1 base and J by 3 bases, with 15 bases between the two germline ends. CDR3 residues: CAWSALDGGDTEAFF. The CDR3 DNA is TGTGCCTGGAGTGCGCTGGACGGGGGGGACACTGAAGCTTTCTTT.

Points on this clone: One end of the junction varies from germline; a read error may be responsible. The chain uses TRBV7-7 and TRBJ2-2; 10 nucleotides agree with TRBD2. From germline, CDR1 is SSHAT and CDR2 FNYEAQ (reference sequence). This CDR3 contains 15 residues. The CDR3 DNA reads TGTGCTAGCACCGGACTAGCGGACGGAACCGGGGAGCTGTTTTTT. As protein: CASTGLADGTGELFF.

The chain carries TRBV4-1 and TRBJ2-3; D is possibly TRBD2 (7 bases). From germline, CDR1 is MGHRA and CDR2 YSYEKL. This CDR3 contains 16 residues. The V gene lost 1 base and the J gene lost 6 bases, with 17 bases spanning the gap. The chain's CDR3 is CASSQGVKGGRDTQYF. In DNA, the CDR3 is TGCGCCAGCAGCCAAGGCGTAAAGGGGGGGCGGGATACGCAGTATTTT.

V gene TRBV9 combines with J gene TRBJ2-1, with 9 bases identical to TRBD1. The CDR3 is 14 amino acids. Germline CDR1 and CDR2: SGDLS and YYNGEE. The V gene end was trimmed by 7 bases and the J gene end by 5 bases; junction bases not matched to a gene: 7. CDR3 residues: CASSGTGYNNEQFF. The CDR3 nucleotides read TGTGCCAGCTCAGGGACAGGGTACAACAATGAGCAGTTCTTC.

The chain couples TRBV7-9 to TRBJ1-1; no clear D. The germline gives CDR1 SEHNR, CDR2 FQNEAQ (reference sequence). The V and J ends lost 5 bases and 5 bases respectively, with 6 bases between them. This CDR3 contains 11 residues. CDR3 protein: CASSLQTEAFF. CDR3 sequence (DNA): TGTGCCAGCAGCCTCCAGACTGAAGCTTTCTTT.

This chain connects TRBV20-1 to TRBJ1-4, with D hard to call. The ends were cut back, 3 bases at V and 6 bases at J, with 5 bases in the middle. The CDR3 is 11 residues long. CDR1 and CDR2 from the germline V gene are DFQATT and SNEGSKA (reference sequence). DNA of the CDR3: TGCAGTGCTAGCGCAGATGAAAAACTGTTTTTT. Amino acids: CSASADEKLFF.

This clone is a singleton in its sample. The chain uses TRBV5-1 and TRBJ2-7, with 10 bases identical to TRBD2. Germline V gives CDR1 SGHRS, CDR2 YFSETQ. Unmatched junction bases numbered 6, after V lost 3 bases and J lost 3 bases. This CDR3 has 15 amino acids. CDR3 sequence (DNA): TGCGCCAGCAGCTCCCTAGCGGGAGCGGTCTACGAGCAGTACTTC. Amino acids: CASSSLAGAVYEQYF. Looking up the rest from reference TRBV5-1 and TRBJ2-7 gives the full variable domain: KAGVTQTPRYLIKTRGQQVTLSCSPISGHRSVSWYQQTPGQGLQFLFEYFSETQRNKGNFPGRFSGRQFSNSRSEMNVSTLELGDSALYLCASSSLAGAVYEQYFGPGTRLTVT.

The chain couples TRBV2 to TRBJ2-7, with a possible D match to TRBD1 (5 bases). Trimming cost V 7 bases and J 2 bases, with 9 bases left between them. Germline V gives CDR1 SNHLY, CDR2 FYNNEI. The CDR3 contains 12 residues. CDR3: CASKRRAYEQYF. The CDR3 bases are TGTGCCAGCAAGCGCAGGGCCTACGAGCAGTACTTC. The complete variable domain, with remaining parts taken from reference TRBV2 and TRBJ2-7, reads EPEVTQTPSHQVTQMGQEVILRCVPISNHLYFYWYRQILGQKVEFLVSFYNNEISEKSEIFDDQFSVERPDGSNFTLKIRSTKLEDSAMYFCASKRRAYEQYFGPGTRLTVT.

In DNA form, the CDR3 reads TGTGCCAGCTCACAATCGGATGAGCAGTTCTTC. Translating gives CASSQSDEQFF. This chain connects TRBV18 to TRBJ2-1; D is ambiguous. V dropped 4 bases and J dropped 8 bases, with 6 bases sitting between them. This CDR3 has 11 amino acids. Per germline, CDR1 KGHSH and CDR2 LQKENI.

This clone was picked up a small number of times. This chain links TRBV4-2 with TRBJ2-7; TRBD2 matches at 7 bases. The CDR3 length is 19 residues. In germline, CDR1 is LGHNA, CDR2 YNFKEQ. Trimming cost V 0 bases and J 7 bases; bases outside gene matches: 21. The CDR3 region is CASSQERSGTVESGSEQYF. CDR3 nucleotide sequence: TGTGCCAGCAGCCAAGAAAGAAGCGGGACCGTAGAGTCGGGTAGTGAGCAGTACTTC.

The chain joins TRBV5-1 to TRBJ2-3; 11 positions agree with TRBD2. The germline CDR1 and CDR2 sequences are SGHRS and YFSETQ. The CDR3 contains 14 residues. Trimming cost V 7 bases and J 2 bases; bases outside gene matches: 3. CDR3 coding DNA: TGCGCCAGCCTAGCGGGAGGACTCACAGATACGCAGTATTTT. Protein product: CASLAGGLTDTQYF.

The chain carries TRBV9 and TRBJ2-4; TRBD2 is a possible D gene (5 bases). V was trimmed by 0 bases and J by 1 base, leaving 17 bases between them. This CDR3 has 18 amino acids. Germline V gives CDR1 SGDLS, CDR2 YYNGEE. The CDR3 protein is CASSVAWSRPGAKNIQYF. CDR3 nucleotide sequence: TGTGCCAGCAGCGTAGCTTGGAGCCGACCGGGGGCCAAAAACATTCAGTACTTC.